The following is a T cell receptor (beta chain) sequence with its context. Its antigen is as yet unknown. Assay: immunoSEQ multiplex PCR; the TCRdb copy retains only in-frame clones and omits some. The sample lists some 77,000 clones, 92% occurring once. Trimming took 0 bases from V and 4 from J; bases not matched to a gene: 10. The CDR3 is 17 amino acids. The V gene's germline CDR1 is SGDLS and CDR2 YYNGEE. This specimen belongs to a study of OX40 agonist ivuxolimab in advanced cancers. Overall study context: Patients took ivuxolimab, an agonistic anti-OX40 (CD134) antibody. Patients received intravenous ivuxolimab every 2 weeks at 0.01 to 10 mg/kg.

Study-level points and caveats: Part of the nonresponder group also had normalized T-cell clonal expansion that was low. Clonal expansion from baseline to week 6 occurred in both CD4+ and CD8+ T cells.

Sequenced material: CD4+ or CD8+ T cells sorted from blood, taken in a trial of the OX40 agonist ivuxolimab. V and J are TRBV9 and TRBJ2-5; 9 bases align to TRBD2. This clonotype was sampled from an adult with an advanced solid tumor such as melanoma, head and neck, liver or kidney cancer. CDR3 DNA sequence: TGTGCCAGCAGCGTAGATGGCGGGGGGGCAGGACGAGAGACCCAGTACTTC. This encodes CASSVDGGGAGRETQYF.